This TCR beta chain derives from a study of cytomegalovirus exposure and HLA in healthy donors (dated by TCRdb to about 2017). Notes on the research overall: According to an earlier analysis of 587 of the donors, 150 million to 200 million T cells yielded roughly 100 million unique TCR beta sequences and more than 250 Gb of sequence data. An early release that covered about 600 HLA-typed donors contained around 300 gigabases of sequencing data and around 85 million unique TCR sequences. Of the 398 genotyped donors, approximately 82% fell in the genetic ancestry cluster associated with self-reported Caucasian donors. The study was designed to test whether signatures of past pathogen exposure could be identified by cataloging public T cell receptors. The study profiled the T cell repertoires of around 700 subjects by immunosequencing and related them to cytomegalovirus serostatus. Besides the first cohort of roughly 640 subjects, a separate validation cohort made up of roughly 130 different subjects was used. To predict cytomegalovirus infection status, the study combined high-throughput TCR immunosequencing, statistical association of individual TCRs with disease status, and machine learning. A later analysis re-examined previously published TCR beta repertoires from around 670 donors and added high-resolution HLA genotyping to investigate patterns of TCR occurrence. The later analysis used no new phenotypic data to find candidate immune exposures, relying instead on TCR beta sequences and their occurrence across donors. An earlier analysis of 500 to 750 of the donors applied high-throughput TCR beta sequencing to assess whether each TCR beta V gene segment acted as functional or pseudogenic. Alongside the repertoire data, information on donor age, sex, ethnicity and CMV serostatus was compiled. Genome-wide SNP genotypes for about 55% of the roughly 670 donors were used in a later genetic analysis, which treated that subset as a discovery cohort. Every repertoire in the discovery cohort had been generated on one and the same sequencing platform. HLA typing covered class I and class II loci at four-digit resolution. Typing coverage differed by locus: A, B, C, DRB1 and DQB1 were typed in about 629-640 donors, DQA1 in about 550, DPA1 in nearly 610, and DPB1 in about 450. Several DR-DQ haplotypes were treated as single units for association and clustering because of strong linkage in the cohort. Across some 400 genotyped donors of the cohort, an average of approximately 220,000 unique TCR beta nucleotide sequences per donor were sequenced, and about a sixth of those sequences were non-productive. The investigation overall reported the following: A cluster of highly shared sequence variants was judged likely to represent a technical artifact of the sequencing pipeline. Some IMGT-functional V segments, including TRBV6-2 and TRBV6-3, could not be distinguished by the 87-base-pair reads and were therefore excluded. V-gene and J-gene trimming of TCR beta chains was associated with a missense DCLRE1C variant in a later genetic analysis, and the association was replicated in an independent cohort. The study gave a list of some 150 TCR beta chains associated with cytomegalovirus. In an earlier analysis of some 540 of the donors, most TCR beta V segments appeared in productive rearrangements about 90% or about 30% of the time, broadly matching IMGT annotations. Compared with equally common non-associated chains, HLA-associated TCR beta chains in a later analysis were more clonally expanded and had lower generation probabilities. Linkage disequilibrium might explain the correlated functional status among segregating V segments, but an unknown experimental factor could not be excluded. At a false discovery rate of 0.05, a later analysis linked around 17,000 TCR beta sequences to specific HLA alleles. Cytomegalovirus status was reported to be diagnosed by the classifier with high specificity and sensitivity in both the original and validation cohorts. In a later analysis, TCR association rates were found to vary across HLA loci, with the most associated TCRs seen for DRB1 alleles and the fewest for HLA-C alleles. Roughly uniform sequencing depth across donors was assumed in presence/absence analyses, although this assumption may not hold. HLA typing was unavailable for some donors at each locus, so association tests used only the typed subset. When HLA alleles, especially DR and DQ, strongly co-occurred, attributing TCR associations to individual alleles was difficult. Because counts were too low, seventeen rarely observed V segments, including chromosome 9 orphons, were left out of the earlier analysis of approximately 580 of the donors. A later genetic analysis reported fewer N-insertions in productive TCRs among donors in an Asian-associated ancestry cluster than the roughly 670-donor mean. In a later analysis, several top co-occurrence clusters were reported to appear linked to parvovirus B19, influenza, CMV and Epstein-Barr virus. While some public TCRs were present in many individuals, most TCR sequences turned up only very rarely across donors. In a later analysis, most CMV-associated TCR beta chains were found to appear HLA-restricted, with HLA associations seemingly driven largely by CMV exposure. A further reported finding was that TCR beta sequences accurately predicted the HLA-A and HLA-B alleles for most subjects in the first cohort. Immune exposure information for the cohort was limited to CMV serostatus. Three of the identified cytomegalovirus-associated TCR beta chains were confirmed in vitro to be specific for cytomegalovirus antigens. The authors suggested that the approach could potentially be extended to other disease states and immunological phenotypes. In this cohort, only TCR beta chains were sequenced, and detectable features were limited by the absence of alpha or paired-chain data.

The cohort was made up of around 720 healthy bone marrow donors. At the time of sampling, all cohort members were nominally healthy, though unrecorded immune exposures were likely present. The donor was CMV seronegative and belonged to the group of 352 seronegative cohort members. Each donor provided a peripheral blood sample, and peripheral blood mononuclear cells were used for TCR beta sequencing. The Qiagen DNeasy Blood Extraction Kit was used to extract genomic DNA from the blood cell samples. From cysteine to phenylalanine, the CDR3 is 14 amino acids long. Here the CDR3 DNA is all that survives: 42 bases in frame from base 1. The junction shows trimming of 0 bases on V and 4 bases on J, plus 7 bases between the germline ends. In the case of this clone: Its antigen remains undetermined. No base quality information exists; no much larger clone differs at one position.

Libraries were made using the immunoSEQ multiplex PCR assay. For the multiplex PCR, a mixture combining 60 forward primers for TCR Vbeta segments and 13 reverse primers for TCR Jbeta segments was used. A multiplex PCR assay on genomic DNA amplified the CDR3 region of rearranged TCR beta genes. The amplified TCR beta libraries were sequenced on the Illumina HiSeq System as 87-base-pair reads. In the original analysis: Across the 600 to 700 repertoires, a later analysis counted around 80 million unique TCR beta chains, approximately 12 million of which were shared by at least two donors. To remove PCR and sequencing errors, raw reads were error-corrected and collapsed into unique sequences using a nearest-neighbor algorithm that merged closely related sequences. Alignment of CDR3 sequences to IMGT reference sequences was used to assign V, D and J gene segments. For a sequence to be retained, a match of at least six nucleotides was required to both a V gene segment and a J gene segment. A rearrangement counted as productive if the CDR3 had no stop codons and remained in frame with V and J, and every other rearrangement counted as non-productive. CDR3 was defined according to IMGT convention as the region running from the second conserved V-encoded cysteine to the conserved J-encoded phenylalanine. In an earlier analysis of around 570 of the donors, sequences lacking an unambiguous match to a single V gene segment were excluded. An earlier analysis of almost 600 of the donors classified V segments as functional when productive rearrangements were above 56.7% and as segregating when the standard deviation between donors was above 5%. A statistical classification framework was developed to diagnose cytomegalovirus status using the catalog of TCR beta chain sequences. A later analysis assigned V and J genes by comparing TCR nucleotide sequences with IMGT/GENE-DB human TR gene sequences. A later analysis assigned CDR3 sequences and most-parsimonious VDJ recombination scenarios with the TCRdist pipeline. In a later analysis, every TCR beta chain was defined by the combination of its CDR3 amino acid sequence and its V-gene family, and reads without a unique V-gene family were dropped. As a way to deal with suspected cross-contamination and a sequencing artifact, a later analysis dropped hundreds of nucleotide sequences that were highly shared and had low generation probability. For each public chain, a later analysis derived a clonal expansion index from normalized ranks of inferred template counts within each repertoire. A later analysis computed generation probabilities with a VDJ recombination model fitted to out-of-frame rearrangements, and checked the results against IGoR. In a later analysis, TCR-TCR, TCR-HLA and TCR-CMV co-occurrence was scored with hypergeometric tests, and a repertoire-size bias correction was applied to TCR pairs. To estimate false discovery rates, a later analysis permuted the HLA or CMV assignments 20 times. In a later analysis, co-occurring TCRs were grouped with DBSCAN, and TCRdist sequence similarity was added when clustering was performed within HLA-allele-positive subsets. Repertoires with fewer than 30,000 or more than 120,000 public chains were left out of co-occurrence clustering, as were about 5 repertoires with anomalous nucleotide sharing. Sourced from immuneACCESS, this table was stored by TCRdb with only in-frame sequences that have V and J called. A share of the clones is absent; for the studies checked, an unresolved V gene accounts for under half, and the remainder has no known explanation. V, J and clone size are taken as reported in that table, and D and trimming were inferred from the DNA itself. The sample has around 190,000 clones on record, around 80% of them singletons. The ten largest make up roughly 0.5% of the sample.

The chain employs TRBV5-3 and TRBJ2-2, with a weak D call of TRBD2 (6 bases match). TRBV5-3 is designated an ORF whose function remains uncertain. Sequenced input: PBMCs. The source is a woman in her forties or fifties in good health and CMV-seronegative. CDR3 protein: CARSLVAATGELFF. The nucleotides are TGTGCCAGAAGCTTGGTAGCGGCCACCGGGGAGCTGTTTTTT.